In this sample, the clone carrying this TCR beta chain turned up a few times. Its antigen is unidentified. The sample originates from a study of cytomegalovirus exposure and HLA in healthy donors. Study-level points and caveats: Most of the CMV-associated TCR beta chains (in a later analysis) appeared to be HLA-restricted. Sequencing likely caused a cluster of highly shared sequence variants.

Trimming shortened V by 4 bases and J by 7 bases, and 11 bases separated the two germline ends. Germline V gives CDR1 SGHKS, CDR2 YYEKEE (reference sequence). This CDR3 is built from 12 residues. It was with 60 Vbeta and 13 Jbeta primers that the PCR ran. As handled by the study authors: In a later analysis, about 11 million of tens of millions of unique beta chains occurred in at least two donors. Sequencing was performed with immunoSEQ multiplex PCR; in TCRdb, only in-frame clones are kept and a portion is missing. V and J calls and clone size follow that table, whereas D and trimming were derived from the DNA. The repertoire holds some 100,000 clones, with around four fifths as singletons.

The sequence was obtained from a woman aged 45-65 years in good health and CMV-seropositive. Sequencing input: PBMCs. The chain recombines TRBV5-5 with TRBJ1-2; maybe TRBD1 (5 bases). As DNA, the CDR3 is TGTGCCAGCAGCCCGGGGGGTGGTGGCTACACCTTC. Translated, it gives CASSPGGGGYTF.